The 2 T cell receptor beta chains in this list originate from one sample, sequenced in a study of blood T cell repertoires in COVID-19. The method was immunoSEQ multiplex PCR; TCRdb's version includes in-frame clones alone and lacks a portion of them. The sample lists 150,000 or so clones; almost 85% were seen once. The sample was PBMCs or T cells enriched from blood (not recorded which). These receptors were taken from a man aged 45-60 years who had recovered from COVID-19.

The chain has TRBV5-1 and TRBJ1-4; 9 positions match TRBD1. V shed 0 bases, J shed 5 bases, and the junction held 2 bases outside the gene matches. Germline V gives CDR1 SGHRS, CDR2 YFSETQ. There are 15 residues in the CDR3. The CDR3 DNA reads TGCGCCAGCAGCTTGGTTGGGACAGGGAATGAAAAACTGTTTTTT. Protein sequence: CASSLVGTGNEKLFF.

V is TRBV2 and J is TRBJ2-1; the D gene is possibly TRBD1 (5 bases). The CDR3 runs to 15 residues. V lost 6 bases and J lost 3, with 15 bases in between. The germline V gene encodes CDR1 SNHLY and CDR2 FYNNEI. DNA of the CDR3: TGTGCCAGCAGGCCGACCCCTCAGGGCTACAATGAGCAGTTCTTC. It codes for CASRPTPQGYNEQFF.